This entry describes one T cell receptor (beta chain). The data belong to a study of T cell changes during pregnancy in multiple sclerosis. The CDR3 is 14 amino acids. The germline V gene encodes CDR1 SGHRS and CDR2 YFSETQ. The J segment lost 6 bases and the V segment lost 3 bases, leaving 6 bases of the junction unmatched. The data were produced by immunoSEQ multiplex PCR, yet TCRdb's version contains in-frame clones alone and is incomplete. The data show about 120,000 clones, approximately 94% seen once. This sequence originates from a female donor with multiple sclerosis, enrolled in a pregnancy study. The chain is built from TRBV5-1 and TRBJ2-3; the match to TRBD1 covers 8 bases. This sample comprised peripheral blood, obtained before pregnancy. The CDR3 region is CASSSTTGGDTQYF. The CDR3 bases are TGCGCCAGCAGCTCCACCACAGGGGGGGATACGCAGTATTTT.